This TCR beta chain derives from a study of T cell changes during pregnancy in multiple sclerosis. Germline V gives CDR1 SNHLY, CDR2 FYNNEI. The CDR3 consists of 12 residues. V was pared by 4 bases and J by 8 bases, with 11 bases between. TCRdb keeps only in-frame clones here, not all; method: immunoSEQ multiplex PCR. This table holds about 110,000 clones, around 90% found once. Sample: peripheral blood, taken after pregnancy. The rearrangement uses TRBV2 and TRBJ1-1, with TRBD1 as a possible D gene (6 bases). The receptor was isolated from a female donor with multiple sclerosis, enrolled in a pregnancy study. The CDR3 loop reads CASSVTGLEAFF. In DNA form, the CDR3 reads TGTGCCAGCAGTGTCACAGGGCTGGAAGCTTTCTTT.